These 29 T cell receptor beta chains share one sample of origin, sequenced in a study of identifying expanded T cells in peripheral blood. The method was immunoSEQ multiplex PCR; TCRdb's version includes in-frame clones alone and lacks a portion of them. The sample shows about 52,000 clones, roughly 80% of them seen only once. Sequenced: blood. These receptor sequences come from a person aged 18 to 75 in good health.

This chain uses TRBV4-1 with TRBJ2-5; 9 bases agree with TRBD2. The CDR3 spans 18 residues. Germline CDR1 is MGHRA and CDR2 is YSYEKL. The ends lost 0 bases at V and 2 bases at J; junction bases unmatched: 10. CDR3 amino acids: CASSQDLAQAGGQETQYF. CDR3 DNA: TGCGCCAGCAGCCAAGACCTGGCTCAAGCGGGGGGACAAGAGACCCAGTACTTC.

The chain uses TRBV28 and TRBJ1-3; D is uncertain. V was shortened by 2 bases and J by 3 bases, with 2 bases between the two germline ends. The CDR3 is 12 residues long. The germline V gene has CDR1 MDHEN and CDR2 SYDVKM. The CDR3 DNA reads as TGTGCCAGCAGTTTAGGTGGAAACACCATATATTTT. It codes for CASSLGGNTIYF.

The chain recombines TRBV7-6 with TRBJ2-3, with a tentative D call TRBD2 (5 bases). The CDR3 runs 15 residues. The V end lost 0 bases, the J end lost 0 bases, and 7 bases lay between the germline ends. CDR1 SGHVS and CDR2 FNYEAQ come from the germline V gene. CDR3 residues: CASSLATGSTDTQYF. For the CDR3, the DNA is TGTGCCAGCAGCTTAGCCACGGGGAGCACAGATACGCAGTATTTT. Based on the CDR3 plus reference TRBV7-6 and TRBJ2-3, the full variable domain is GAGVSQSPRYKVTKRGQDVALRCDPISGHVSLYWYRQALGQGPEFLTYFNYEAQQDKSGLPNDRFSAERPEGSISTLTIQRTEQRDSAMYRCASSLATGSTDTQYFGPGTRLTVL.

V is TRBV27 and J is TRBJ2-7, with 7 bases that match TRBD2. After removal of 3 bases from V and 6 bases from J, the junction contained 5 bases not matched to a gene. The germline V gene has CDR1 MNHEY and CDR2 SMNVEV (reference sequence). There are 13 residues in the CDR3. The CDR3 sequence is CASSLGGRVEQYF. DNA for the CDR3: TGTGCCAGCAGTTTGGGAGGGCGGGTCGAGCAGTACTTC.

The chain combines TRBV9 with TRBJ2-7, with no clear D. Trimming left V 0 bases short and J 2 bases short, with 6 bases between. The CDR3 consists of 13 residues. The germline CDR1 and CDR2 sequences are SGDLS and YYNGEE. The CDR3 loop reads CASSVVPPYEQYF. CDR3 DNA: TGTGCCAGCAGCGTAGTACCCCCCTACGAGCAGTACTTC.

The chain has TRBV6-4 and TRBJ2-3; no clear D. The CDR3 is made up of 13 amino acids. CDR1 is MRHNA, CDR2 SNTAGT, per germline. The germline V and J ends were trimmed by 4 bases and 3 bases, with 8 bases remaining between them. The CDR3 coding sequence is TGTGCCAGCAGTGCAGTCCCGACAGATACGCAGTATTTT. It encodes CASSAVPTDTQYF.

CDR3: CASSVSPRDTEAFF. The DNA for the CDR3 is TGCGCCAGCAGTGTGTCACCGAGGGACACTGAAGCTTTCTTT. The chain is built from TRBV10-2 and TRBJ1-1; D is ambiguous. Trimming removed 4 bases at V and 3 bases at J, with 12 bases between. Per the germline V gene, CDR1 is WSHSY and CDR2 is SAAADI. There are 14 residues in the CDR3.

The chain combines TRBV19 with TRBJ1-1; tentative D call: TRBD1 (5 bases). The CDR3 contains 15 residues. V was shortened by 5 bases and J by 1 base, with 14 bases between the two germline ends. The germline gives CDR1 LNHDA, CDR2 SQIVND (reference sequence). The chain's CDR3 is CASSVSGLGNTEAFF. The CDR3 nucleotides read TGTGCCAGTAGTGTATCGGGACTGGGGAACACTGAAGCTTTCTTT.

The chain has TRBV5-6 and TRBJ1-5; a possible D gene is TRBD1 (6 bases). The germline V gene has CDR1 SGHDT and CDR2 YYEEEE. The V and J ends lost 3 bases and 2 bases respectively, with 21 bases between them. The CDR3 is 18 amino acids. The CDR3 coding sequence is TGTGCCAGCAGCTCCTGGGCGGGGTTCAGGGGAGGCAATCAGCCCCAGCATTTT. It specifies CASSSWAGFRGGNQPQHF.

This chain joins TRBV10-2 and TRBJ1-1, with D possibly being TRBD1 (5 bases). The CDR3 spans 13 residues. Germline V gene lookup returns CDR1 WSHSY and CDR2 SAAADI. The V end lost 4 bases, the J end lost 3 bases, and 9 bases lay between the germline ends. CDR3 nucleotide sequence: TGCGCCAGCAGTGGGTCAGGGTACACTGAAGCTTTCTTT. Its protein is CASSGSGYTEAFF.

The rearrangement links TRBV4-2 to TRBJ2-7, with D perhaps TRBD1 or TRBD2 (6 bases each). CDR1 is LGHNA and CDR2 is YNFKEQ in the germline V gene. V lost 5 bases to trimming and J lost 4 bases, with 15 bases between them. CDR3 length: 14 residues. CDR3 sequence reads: CASSFRKGGYEQYF. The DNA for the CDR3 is TGTGCCAGCAGCTTCAGAAAGGGGGGATACGAGCAGTACTTC.

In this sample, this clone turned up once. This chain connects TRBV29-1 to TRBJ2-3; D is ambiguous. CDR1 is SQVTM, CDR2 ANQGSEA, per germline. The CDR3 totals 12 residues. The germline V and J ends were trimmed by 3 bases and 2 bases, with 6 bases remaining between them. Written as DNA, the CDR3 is TGCAGCGTTGAGACAAACACAGATACGCAGTATTTT. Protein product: CSVETNTDTQYF.

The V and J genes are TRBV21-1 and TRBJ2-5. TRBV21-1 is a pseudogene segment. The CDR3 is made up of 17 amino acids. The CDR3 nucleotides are TGTGCCAGCAGTAATCACCCCGGGGGCCCGATGAAAGAGACCCAGTACTTC. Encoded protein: CASSNHPGGPMKETQYF.

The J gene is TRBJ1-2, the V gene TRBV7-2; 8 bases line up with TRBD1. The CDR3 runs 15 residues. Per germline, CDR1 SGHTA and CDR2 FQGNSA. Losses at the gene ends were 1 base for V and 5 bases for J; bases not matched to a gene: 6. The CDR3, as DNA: TGTGCCAGCAGCTTAGGACAGGGGCTGGGTTATGGCTACACCTTC. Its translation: CASSLGQGLGYGYTF.

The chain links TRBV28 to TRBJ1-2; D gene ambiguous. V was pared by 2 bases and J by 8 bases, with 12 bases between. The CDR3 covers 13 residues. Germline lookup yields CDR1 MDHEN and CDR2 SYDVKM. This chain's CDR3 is CASSLVVNAGYTF. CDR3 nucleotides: TGTGCCAGCAGTTTAGTCGTTAATGCCGGCTACACCTTC.

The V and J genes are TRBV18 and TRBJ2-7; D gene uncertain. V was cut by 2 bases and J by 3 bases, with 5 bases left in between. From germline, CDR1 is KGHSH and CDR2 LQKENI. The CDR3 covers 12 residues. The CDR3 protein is CASSPRDYEQYF. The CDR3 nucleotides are TGTGCCAGCTCACCAAGGGACTACGAGCAGTACTTC. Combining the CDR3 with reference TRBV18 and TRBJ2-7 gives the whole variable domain NAGVMQNPRHLVRRRGQEARLRCSPMKGHSHVYWYRQLPEEGLKFMVYLQKENIIDESGMPKERFSAEFPKEGPSILRIQQVVRGDSAAYFCASSPRDYEQYFGPGTRLTVT.

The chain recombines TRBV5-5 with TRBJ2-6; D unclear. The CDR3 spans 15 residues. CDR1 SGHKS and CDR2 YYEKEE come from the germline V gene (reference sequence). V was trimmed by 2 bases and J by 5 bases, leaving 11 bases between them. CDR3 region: CASSFGDSRANVLTF. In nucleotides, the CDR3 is TGTGCCAGCAGCTTTGGGGATTCTCGGGCCAACGTCCTGACTTTC.

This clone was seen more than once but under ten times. CDR3 sequence reads: CASSTDRGGGRSYEQYV. CDR3 nucleotides: TGTGCCAGCAGCACAGACAGGGGTGGCGGAAGGTCCTACGAGCAGTACGTC. The chain links TRBV5-6 to TRBJ2-7; TRBD1 matches at 8 bases. V gave up 4 bases and J gave up 1 base; unmatched junction bases: 13. Germline V gives CDR1 SGHDT, CDR2 YYEEEE. This CDR3 is built from 17 residues.

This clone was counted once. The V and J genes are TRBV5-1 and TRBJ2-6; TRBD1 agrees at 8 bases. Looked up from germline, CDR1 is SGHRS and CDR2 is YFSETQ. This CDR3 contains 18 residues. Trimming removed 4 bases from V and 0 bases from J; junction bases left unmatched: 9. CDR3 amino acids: CASSPRGQGRSGANVLTF. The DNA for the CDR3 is TGCGCCAGCAGCCCCAGGGGGCAGGGACGCTCTGGGGCCAACGTCCTGACTTTC.

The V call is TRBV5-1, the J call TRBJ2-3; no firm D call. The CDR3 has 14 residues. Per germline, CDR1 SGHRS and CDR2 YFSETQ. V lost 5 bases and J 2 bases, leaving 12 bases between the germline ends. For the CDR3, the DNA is TGCGCCAGCAGTAGGGTGTCTAACACAGATACGCAGTATTTT. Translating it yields CASSRVSNTDTQYF.

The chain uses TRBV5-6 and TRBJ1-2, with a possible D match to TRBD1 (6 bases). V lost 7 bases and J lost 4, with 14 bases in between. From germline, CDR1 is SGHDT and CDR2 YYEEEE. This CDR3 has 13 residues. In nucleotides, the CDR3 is TGTGCCAGCTGCTGGGACAAAAGCTATGGCTACACCTTC. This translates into CASCWDKSYGYTF. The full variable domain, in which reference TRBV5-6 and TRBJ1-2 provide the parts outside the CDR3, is DAGVTQSPTHLIKTRGQQVTLRCSPKSGHDTVSWYQQALGQGPQFIFQYYEEEERQRGNFPDRFSGHQFPNYSSELNVNALLLGDSALYLCASCWDKSYGYTFGSGTRLTVV.

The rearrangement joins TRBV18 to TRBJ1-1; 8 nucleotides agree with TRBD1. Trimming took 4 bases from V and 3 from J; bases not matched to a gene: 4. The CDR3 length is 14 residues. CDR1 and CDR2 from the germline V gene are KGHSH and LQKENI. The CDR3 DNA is TGTGCCAGCTCACACAGGGGGTGGGACACTGAAGCTTTCTTT. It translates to CASSHRGWDTEAFF.

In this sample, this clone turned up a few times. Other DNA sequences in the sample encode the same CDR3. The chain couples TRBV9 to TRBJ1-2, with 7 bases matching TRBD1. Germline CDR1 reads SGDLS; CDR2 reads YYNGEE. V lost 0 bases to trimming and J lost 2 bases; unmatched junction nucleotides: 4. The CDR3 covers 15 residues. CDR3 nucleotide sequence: TGTGCCAGCAGCGTAGGGGGACAGTACAACTATGGCTACACCTTC. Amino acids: CASSVGGQYNYGYTF. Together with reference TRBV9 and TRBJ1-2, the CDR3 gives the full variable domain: DSGVTQTPKHLITATGQRVTLRCSPRSGDLSVYWYQQSLDQGLQFLIQYYNGEERAKGNILERFSAQQFPDLHSELNLSSLELGDSALYFCASSVGGQYNYGYTFGSGTRLTVV.

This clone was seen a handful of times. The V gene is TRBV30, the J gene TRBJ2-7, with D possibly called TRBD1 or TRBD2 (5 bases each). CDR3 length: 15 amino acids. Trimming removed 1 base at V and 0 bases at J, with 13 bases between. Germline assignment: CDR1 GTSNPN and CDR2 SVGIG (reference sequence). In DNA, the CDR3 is TGTGCCTGGAGTGGGGGACCGGTGGGCTCCTACGAGCAGTACTTC. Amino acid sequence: CAWSGGPVGSYEQYF.

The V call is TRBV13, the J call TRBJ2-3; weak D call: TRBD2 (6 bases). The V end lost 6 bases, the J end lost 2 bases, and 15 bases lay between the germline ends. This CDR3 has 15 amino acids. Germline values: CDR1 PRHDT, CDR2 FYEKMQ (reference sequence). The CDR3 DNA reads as TGTGCCAGCAGTTCCGGGACTTCACACACAGATACGCAGTATTTT. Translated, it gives CASSSGTSHTDTQYF.

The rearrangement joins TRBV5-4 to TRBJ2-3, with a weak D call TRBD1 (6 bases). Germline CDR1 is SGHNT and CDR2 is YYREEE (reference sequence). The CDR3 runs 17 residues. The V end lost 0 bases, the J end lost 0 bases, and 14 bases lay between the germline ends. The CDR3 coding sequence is TGTGCCAGCAGCTTGGAGGCAGGGGTCTCTAGCACAGATACGCAGTATTTT. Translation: CASSLEAGVSSTDTQYF.

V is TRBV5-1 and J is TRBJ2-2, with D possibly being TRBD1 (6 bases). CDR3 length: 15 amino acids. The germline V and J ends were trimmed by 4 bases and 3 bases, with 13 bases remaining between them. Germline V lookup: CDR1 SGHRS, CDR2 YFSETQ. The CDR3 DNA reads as TGCGCCAGCAGCGCTACAGGGAGTTACACCGGGGAGCTGTTTTTT. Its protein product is CASSATGSYTGELFF. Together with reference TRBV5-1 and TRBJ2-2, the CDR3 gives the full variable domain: KAGVTQTPRYLIKTRGQQVTLSCSPISGHRSVSWYQQTPGQGLQFLFEYFSETQRNKGNFPGRFSGRQFSNSRSEMNVSTLELGDSALYLCASSATGSYTGELFFGEGSRLTVL.

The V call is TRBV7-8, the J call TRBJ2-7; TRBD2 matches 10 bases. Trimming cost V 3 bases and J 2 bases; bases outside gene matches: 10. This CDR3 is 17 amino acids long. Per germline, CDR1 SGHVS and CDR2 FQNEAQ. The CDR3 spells CASSFPVGTSETYEQYF. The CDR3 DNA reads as TGTGCCAGCAGCTTCCCCGTGGGGACTAGCGAGACCTACGAGCAGTACTTC.

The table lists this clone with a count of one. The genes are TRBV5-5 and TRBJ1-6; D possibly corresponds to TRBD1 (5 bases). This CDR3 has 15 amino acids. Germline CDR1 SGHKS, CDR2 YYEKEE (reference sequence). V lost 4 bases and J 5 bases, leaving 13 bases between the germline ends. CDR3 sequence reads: CASSPGPINNSPLHF. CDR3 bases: TGTGCCAGCAGCCCGGGACCGATTAATAATTCACCCCTCCACTTT.